This TCR beta chain emerged from a study of blood T cell repertoires in COVID-19. V shed 1 base and J 4 bases; nucleotides not matched to a gene: 3. Germline CDR1 is KGHSH and CDR2 is LQKENI. This CDR3 has 14 amino acids. Cohort allocation depended upon clinical history that participants reported. This table comes from immunoSEQ multiplex PCR, and its TCRdb copy is limited to in-frame clones, with some not included. The repertoire holds 400,000 to 500,000 clones, nearly 90% seen once, with around 1.5% in the top ten. Sequencing was carried out using PBMCs or T cells enriched from blood (not recorded which). V usage is TRBV18 and J usage is TRBJ1-2; 7 bases line up with TRBD1. This TCR derives from a woman aged 18-35 years who had been exposed to COVID-19. DNA for the CDR3: TGTGCCAGCTCACCACAGGGGGCCTTCTATGGCTACACCTTC. This codes for CASSPQGAFYGYTF.